This TCR beta chain was recorded in a study of Graves' ophthalmopathy and Graves' hyperthyroidism. Overall study results and limits: The model achieved roughly 66% sensitivity and approximately 74% specificity for ophthalmopathy progression.

If no ophthalmopathy appeared within 18 months of follow-up, hyperthyroidism was termed stable. The diagnosis combined clinical symptoms, thyroxine, TRAb, thyroid ultrasound and orbital computed tomography scans. CDR1 and CDR2 from the germline V gene are MNHEY and SVGEGT. The CDR3 has 18 amino acids. Deletions cut 6 bases from V and 5 bases from J, with 28 bases between. The sample holds a few counts of this clonotype. Its antigen remains unknown. TCR beta CDR3 amplification used RNA transcripts. First-round RT-PCR with HTBI primers preceded a second-round multiplex PCR. Using its own MiXCR run on the multiplex PCR reads, TCRdb lists one record per CDR3 protein. This table holds roughly 400,000 distinct CDR3 sequences, 15% to 19% found once.

This receptor was taken from a young woman with stable Graves' hyperthyroidism. The sample consisted of peripheral blood. V is TRBV6-2 or TRBV6-3 and J is TRBJ1-2, with D maybe TRBD1 (6 bases). CDR3 amino acids: CASSPVSDRFVGDYGYTF. The CDR3 nucleotides are TGTGCCAGCAGCCCAGTTTCGGACAGATTTGTGGGGGATTATGGCTACACCTTC.